These 26 T cell receptor beta chains share one sample of origin, sequenced in a study of blood T cell repertoires in COVID-19. The table came from immunoSEQ multiplex PCR; TCRdb's copy has only in-frame clones and leaves some out. Of a few hundred thousand clones in the sample, about 88% were seen once. Sequenced: peripheral blood. The receptor source for this set is a human donor in a cohort sampled during active COVID-19.

The J gene is TRBJ1-1, the V gene TRBV14; the D gene is possibly TRBD1 (5 bases). The germline gives CDR1 SGHDN, CDR2 FVKESK. Trimming left V 4 bases short and J 1 base short, with 22 bases between. This CDR3 contains 18 residues. In DNA, the CDR3 is TGTGCCAGCAGCCCCGGACGGGCCTGGTCGGGGGAGAACACTGAAGCTTTCTTT. This translates into CASSPGRAWSGENTEAFF.

The rearrangement links TRBV5-1 to TRBJ2-1, with 9 nucleotides matching TRBD2. The CDR3 has 16 amino acids. V was pared by 3 bases and J by 6 bases, with 10 bases of the junction left unmatched. In germline, CDR1 is SGHRS, CDR2 YFSETQ. Written as DNA, the CDR3 is TGCGCCAGCAGCTCCTCCGGGGGACTAGCAGGCAATGAGCAGTTCTTC. Its translation is CASSSSGGLAGNEQFF.

This clone was observed a handful of times. The V call is TRBV10-3, the J call TRBJ2-7; 11 nucleotides line up with TRBD1. The V gene end was trimmed by 6 bases and the J gene end by 2 bases; junction bases not matched to a gene: 0. The CDR3 totals 13 residues. The germline CDR1 and CDR2 sequences are ENHRY and SYGVKD. In nucleotides, the CDR3 is TGTGCCATCAGGGGACAGGGGGCCTACGAGCAGTACTTC. Residues: CAIRGQGAYEQYF.

The chain is built from TRBV7-7 and TRBJ2-2; 8 bases agree with TRBD1. Germline lookup yields CDR1 SSHAT and CDR2 FNYEAQ (reference sequence). V dropped 5 bases and J dropped 5; count of bases not matched to a gene: 7. The CDR3 length is 15 residues. Here the CDR3 DNA reads TGTGCCAGCAGCCCGAGGACAGGGCTAACCGGGGAGCTGTTTTTT. This codes for CASSPRTGLTGELFF.

This chain connects TRBV4-1 to TRBJ1-2; tentative D call: TRBD1 (5 bases). This CDR3 has 15 amino acids. V lost 0 bases, J lost 4 bases, and 12 bases lay in between. Germline V gene sequence: CDR1 MGHRA, CDR2 YSYEKL. The DNA for the CDR3 is TGCGCCAGCAGCCAAGATCGGAGTGGGGCCTATGGCTACACCTTC. Protein product: CASSQDRSGAYGYTF.

This clone was recorded once. This chain connects TRBV29-1 to TRBJ2-5; 7 bases line up with TRBD1. J was trimmed by 0 bases and V by 5 bases; bases with no gene match: 3. This CDR3 spans 13 amino acids. CDR1 is SQVTM and CDR2 is ANQGSEA in the germline V gene. In DNA, the CDR3 is TGCAGCGTTAAGGGACAGTACCAAGAGACCCAGTACTTC. Protein sequence: CSVKGQYQETQYF.

This clone was counted between two and nine times. Written as DNA, the CDR3 is TGTGCCAGCAGTTACACTCGGGTGAACACTGAAGCTTTCTTT. It encodes CASSYTRVNTEAFF. The rearrangement links TRBV6-5 to TRBJ1-1; D is undetermined. From germline, CDR1 is MNHEY and CDR2 SVGAGI. Trimming removed 2 bases at V and 0 bases at J, with 7 bases between. The CDR3 contains 14 residues.

The CDR3 sequence is CASNPTSETSSNEQFF. The DNA for the CDR3 is TGTGCCAGCAACCCCACTAGCGAAACCAGTTCCAATGAGCAGTTCTTC. The V gene is TRBV28, the J gene TRBJ2-1; TRBD2 aligns across 7 bases. The CDR3 has 16 residues. The ends lost 7 bases at V and 6 bases at J; junction bases unmatched: 15. Germline V gene lookup returns CDR1 MDHEN and CDR2 SYDVKM.

This clone occurred a few times. The V call is TRBV6-6, the J call TRBJ1-1; D is possibly TRBD1 (6 bases). Trimming took off 3 bases at V and 1 base at J, with 12 bases between the two ends. The CDR3 contains 15 residues. CDR1 is MNHNY, CDR2 SVGAGI, per germline (reference sequence). The CDR3 region is CASSYAPDRNTEAFF. DNA of the CDR3: TGTGCCAGCAGTTATGCCCCGGACAGGAACACTGAAGCTTTCTTT.

V usage is TRBV2 and J usage is TRBJ2-7, with 7 nucleotides matching TRBD1. Germline V gives CDR1 SNHLY, CDR2 FYNNEI. The CDR3 has 14 amino acids. V gave up 6 bases and J gave up 0 bases; unmatched junction bases: 5. The CDR3 here is CASRTDRSSYEQYF. The CDR3 coding sequence is TGTGCCAGCAGGACGGACAGGAGCTCCTACGAGCAGTACTTC.

J is TRBJ2-7 and V is TRBV19; 7 bases match TRBD1. Germline-derived CDR1 and CDR2 are LNHDA and SQIVND (reference sequence). This CDR3 contains 14 residues. Unmatched junction bases numbered 11, after V lost 6 bases and J lost 6 bases. The CDR3 DNA follows: TGTGCCAGTAGGGCGGACAGGTTAAGGGGCGAGCAGTACTTC. This gives the protein CASRADRLRGEQYF.

The chain has TRBV29-1 and TRBJ1-2; tentative D call: TRBD1 (6 bases). From germline, CDR1 is SQVTM and CDR2 ANQGSEA. The CDR3 runs to 16 residues. The V and J ends lost 4 bases and 2 bases respectively, with 20 bases between them. Here the CDR3 DNA reads TGCAGCGTTGTAATACCAGGGGTCGGGAGGAACTATGGCTACACCTTC. Translated, it gives CSVVIPGVGRNYGYTF.

The chain joins TRBV15 to TRBJ1-5; 9 bases are a match to TRBD1. CDR3 length: 16 residues. Germline CDR1 and CDR2: LNHNV and YYDKDF (reference sequence). The V segment lost 1 base and the J segment 4 bases; nucleotides outside the gene matches: 5. CDR3 sequence reads: CATSRARDRVNQPQHF. The CDR3, as DNA: TGTGCCACCAGCAGAGCCCGGGACAGGGTGAATCAGCCCCAGCATTTT. Full variable domain (remainder filled in from reference TRBV15 and TRBJ1-5): DAMVIQNPRYQVTQFGKPVTLSCSQTLNHNVMYWYQQKSSQAPKLLFHYYDKDFNNEADTPDNFQSRRPNTSFCFLDIRSPGLGDTAMYLCATSRARDRVNQPQHFGDGTRLSIL.

The chain combines TRBV30 with TRBJ1-3, with TRBD1 matching over 7 bases. The germline V gene has CDR1 GTSNPN and CDR2 SVGIG (reference sequence). The CDR3 loop spans 14 amino acids. The V segment lost 3 bases and the J segment 2 bases; nucleotides outside the gene matches: 4. In DNA, the CDR3 is TGTGCCTGGAGCCAGGGGGTGGCTGGAAACACCATATATTTT. Protein: CAWSQGVAGNTIYF.

V gene TRBV3-1 (or the pseudogene TRBV3-2) combines with J gene TRBJ2-5; 15 bases align to TRBD2. V lost 1 base to trimming and J lost 0 bases; unmatched junction nucleotides: 3. The CDR3 covers 18 residues. CDR1 LGHDT and CDR2 YNNKEL come from the germline V gene (reference sequence). The chain's CDR3 is CASSQGTSGRANQETQYF. The CDR3 bases are TGTGCCAGCAGCCAAGGGACTAGCGGGAGGGCGAACCAAGAGACCCAGTACTTC.

The chain carries TRBV5-1 and TRBJ2-2, with 12 bases identical to TRBD2. This CDR3 contains 17 residues. Trimming removed 2 bases from V and 3 bases from J; junction bases left unmatched: 5. CDR1 is SGHRS and CDR2 is YFSETQ in the germline V gene. This CDR3 reads CASSFGTSGLYTGELFF. In DNA, the CDR3 is TGCGCCAGCAGCTTTGGGACTAGCGGGTTGTACACCGGGGAGCTGTTTTTT.

The chain combines TRBV5-3 with TRBJ1-2; perhaps TRBD1 as D (5 bases). TRBV5-3 is known as an ORF, though its function is uncertain. The CDR3 is made up of 15 amino acids. Trimming left V 3 bases short and J 5 bases short, with 17 bases between. The CDR3 bases are TGTGCCAGAAGCTCTTTGGGCAGGGAAGGGTATGGCTACACCTTC. It yields the protein CARSSLGREGYGYTF.

The chain joins TRBV10-3 to TRBJ1-1; D gene ambiguous. The CDR3 has 14 amino acids. Per germline, CDR1 ENHRY and CDR2 SYGVKD. Trimming took off 5 bases at V and 0 bases at J, with 10 bases between the two ends. For the CDR3, the DNA is TGTGCCATCAGTCCCGGTCCGGTGAACACTGAAGCTTTCTTT. It is translated as CAISPGPVNTEAFF.

About this clone: This CDR3 is also generated by other DNA sequences in the sample. The chain is built from TRBV5-1 and TRBJ1-4; D possibly corresponds to TRBD1 (6 bases). Per germline, CDR1 SGHRS and CDR2 YFSETQ. Trimming stripped 3 bases from V and 7 bases from J, with 13 bases between. This CDR3 comprises 14 residues. The chain's CDR3 is CASSSQGGGEKLFF. The CDR3 DNA sequence: TGCGCCAGCAGCTCACAGGGCGGGGGTGAAAAACTGTTTTTT. The variable domain in full, with the rest retrieved from reference TRBV5-1 and TRBJ1-4, is KAGVTQTPRYLIKTRGQQVTLSCSPISGHRSVSWYQQTPGQGLQFLFEYFSETQRNKGNFPGRFSGRQFSNSRSEMNVSTLELGDSALYLCASSSQGGGEKLFFGSGTQLSVL.

The rearrangement links TRBV9 to TRBJ2-7; 10 bases map to TRBD1. Germline values: CDR1 SGDLS, CDR2 YYNGEE. The CDR3 totals 14 residues. V was pared by 7 bases and J by 0 bases, with 4 bases of the junction left unmatched. CDR3 loop: CASARDRGSYEQYF. The CDR3 DNA is TGTGCCAGCGCCCGGGACAGGGGCTCCTACGAGCAGTACTTC.

The rearrangement links TRBV5-6 to TRBJ2-7, with D possibly matching TRBD1 (6 bases). This CDR3 is 14 amino acids long. Germline values: CDR1 SGHDT, CDR2 YYEEEE. Trimming left V 0 bases short and J 3 bases short, with 10 bases between. The CDR3 DNA reads TGTGCCAGCAGCTTGGGGCCGACAGGCTACGAGCAGTACTTC. Residues: CASSLGPTGYEQYF. The full variable domain, rest sourced from reference TRBV5-6 and TRBJ2-7, is DAGVTQSPTHLIKTRGQQVTLRCSPKSGHDTVSWYQQALGQGPQFIFQYYEEEERQRGNFPDRFSGHQFPNYSSELNVNALLLGDSALYLCASSLGPTGYEQYFGPGTRLTVT.

The chain is built from TRBV5-1 and TRBJ2-7, with 9 bases matching TRBD2. V shed 2 bases and J 3 bases; nucleotides not matched to a gene: 3. CDR3 size: 14 residues. Germline CDR1 and CDR2: SGHRS and YFSETQ. The CDR3 DNA sequence: TGCGCCAGCAGCTTAGGACTAGCGAGCTACGAGCAGTACTTC. Amino acid sequence: CASSLGLASYEQYF.

This clone has only a few counts. CDR3 nucleotide sequence: TGTGCCAGCAGCCAGGCAGTCGATCCACCCCTCCACTTT. Its protein is CASSQAVDPPLHF. V usage is TRBV3-1 (or the pseudogene TRBV3-2) and J usage is TRBJ1-6; D gene unclear. The germline gives CDR1 LGHDT, CDR2 YNNKEL (reference sequence). Trimming cost V 3 bases and J 11 bases, with 11 bases left between them. This CDR3 has 13 residues.

In DNA form, the CDR3 reads TGTGCCAGCAGGGGAGCGGGAGAGGGGGATGAGCAGTTCTTC. Translated: CASRGAGEGDEQFF. The chain carries TRBV27 and TRBJ2-1, with 8 bases fitting TRBD2. V dropped 6 bases and J dropped 8; count of bases not matched to a gene: 9. Per germline, CDR1 MNHEY and CDR2 SMNVEV (reference sequence). This CDR3 spans 14 amino acids.

The chain combines TRBV3-1 (or the pseudogene TRBV3-2) with TRBJ1-2; D is unresolved. Trimming pared 1 base from V and 7 bases from J, leaving 7 bases between. CDR1 is LGHDT and CDR2 is YNNKEL in the germline V gene (reference sequence). The CDR3 length is 12 residues. DNA of the CDR3: TGTGCCAGCAGCCAAGGGAGGTCTGGCTACACCTTC. It is translated as CASSQGRSGYTF.

The chain carries TRBV5-1 and TRBJ2-3, with 7 bases aligning to TRBD2. Per germline, CDR1 SGHRS and CDR2 YFSETQ. J lost 1 base, V lost 4 bases, and 3 bases had no gene match. The CDR3 length is 14 residues. The CDR3 DNA sequence: TGCGCCAGCAGCCCTAGCGGCCGCACAGATACGCAGTATTTT. Translation gives CASSPSGRTDTQYF.